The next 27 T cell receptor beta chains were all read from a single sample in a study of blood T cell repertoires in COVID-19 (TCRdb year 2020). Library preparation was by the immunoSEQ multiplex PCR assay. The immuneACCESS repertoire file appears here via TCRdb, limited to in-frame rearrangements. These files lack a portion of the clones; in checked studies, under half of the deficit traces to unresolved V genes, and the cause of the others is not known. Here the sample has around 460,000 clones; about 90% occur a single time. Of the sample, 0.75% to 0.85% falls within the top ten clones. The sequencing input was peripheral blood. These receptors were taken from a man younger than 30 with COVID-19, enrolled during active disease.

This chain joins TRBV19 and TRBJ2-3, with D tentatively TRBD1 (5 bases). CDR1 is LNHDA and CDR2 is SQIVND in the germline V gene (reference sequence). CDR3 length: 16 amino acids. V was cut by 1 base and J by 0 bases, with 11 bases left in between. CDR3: CASSIGTLISTDTQYF. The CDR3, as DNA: TGTGCCAGTAGTATAGGGACACTTATTAGCACAGATACGCAGTATTTT.

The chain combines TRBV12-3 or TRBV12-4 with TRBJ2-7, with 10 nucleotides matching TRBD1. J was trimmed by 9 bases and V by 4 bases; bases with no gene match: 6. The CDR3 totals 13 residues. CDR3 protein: CASSWGTGVAQYF. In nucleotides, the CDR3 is TGTGCCAGCAGTTGGGGGACAGGGGTTGCGCAGTACTTC.

CDR3 in amino acids: CASSPPTGGTGNEQFF. CDR3 DNA sequence: TGTGCCAGCTCACCACCCACGGGGGGAACGGGGAATGAGCAGTTCTTC. The chain uses TRBV18 and TRBJ2-1; TRBD2 matches at 7 bases. Germline lookup yields CDR1 KGHSH and CDR2 LQKENI. CDR3 length: 16 residues. After removal of 0 bases from V and 7 bases from J, the junction contained 9 bases not matched to a gene.

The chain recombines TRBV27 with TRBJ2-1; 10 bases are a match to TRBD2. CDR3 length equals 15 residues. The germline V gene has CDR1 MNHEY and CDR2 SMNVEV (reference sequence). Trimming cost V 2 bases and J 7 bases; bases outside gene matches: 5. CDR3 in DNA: TGTGCCAGCAGTTTAGTAGCGGGAGGAGGGAATGAGCAGTTCTTC. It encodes CASSLVAGGGNEQFF.

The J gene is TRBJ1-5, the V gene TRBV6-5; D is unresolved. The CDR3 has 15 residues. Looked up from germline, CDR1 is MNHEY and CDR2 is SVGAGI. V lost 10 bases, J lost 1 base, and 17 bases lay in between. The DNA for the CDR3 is TGTGCCACCCGAGGAGCCGGGGTGAGCAATCAGCCCCAGCATTTT. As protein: CATRGAGVSNQPQHF.

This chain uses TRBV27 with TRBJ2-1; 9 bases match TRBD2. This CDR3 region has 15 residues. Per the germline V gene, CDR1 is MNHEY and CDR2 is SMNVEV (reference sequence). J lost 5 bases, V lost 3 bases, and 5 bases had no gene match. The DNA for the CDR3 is TGTGCCAGCAGTTTCTCGACTAGCGGTCACAATGAGCAGTTCTTC. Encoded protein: CASSFSTSGHNEQFF.

DNA of the CDR3: TGTGCCACTGACTTAGGCGGGACAGATACGCAGTATTTT. It codes for CATDLGGTDTQYF. The gene calls are TRBV7-9 and TRBJ2-3, with a possible D match to TRBD2 (5 bases). V lost 10 bases and J 3 bases, leaving 14 bases between the germline ends. Germline V CDR1 and CDR2: SEHNR, FQNEAQ (reference sequence). The CDR3 runs to 13 residues.

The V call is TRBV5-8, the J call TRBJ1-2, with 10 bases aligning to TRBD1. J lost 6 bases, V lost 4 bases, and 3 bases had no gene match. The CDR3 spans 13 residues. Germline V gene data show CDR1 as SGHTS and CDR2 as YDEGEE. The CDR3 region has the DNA TGTGCCAGCAGCCTCGGACAGGGGGATGGCTACACCTTC. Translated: CASSLGQGDGYTF.

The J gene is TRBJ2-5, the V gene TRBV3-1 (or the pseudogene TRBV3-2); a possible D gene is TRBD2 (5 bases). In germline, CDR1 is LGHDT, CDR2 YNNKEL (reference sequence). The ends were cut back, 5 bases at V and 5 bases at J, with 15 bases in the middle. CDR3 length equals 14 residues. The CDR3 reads CASSSGRRRETQYF. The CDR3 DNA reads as TGTGCCAGCAGCTCAGGACGGCGGAGGGAGACCCAGTACTTC.

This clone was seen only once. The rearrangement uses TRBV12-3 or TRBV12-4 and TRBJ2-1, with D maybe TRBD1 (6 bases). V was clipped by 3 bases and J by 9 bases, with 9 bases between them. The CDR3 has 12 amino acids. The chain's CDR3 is CASSFRGGEQFF. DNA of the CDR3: TGTGCCAGCAGTTTCAGGGGCGGTGAGCAGTTCTTC.

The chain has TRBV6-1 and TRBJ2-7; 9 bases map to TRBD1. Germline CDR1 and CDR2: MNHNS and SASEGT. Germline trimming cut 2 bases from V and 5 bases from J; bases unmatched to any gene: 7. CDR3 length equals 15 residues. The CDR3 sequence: CASSERGDRGDEQYF. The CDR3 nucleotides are TGTGCCAGCAGTGAAAGGGGAGACAGGGGGGACGAGCAGTACTTC.

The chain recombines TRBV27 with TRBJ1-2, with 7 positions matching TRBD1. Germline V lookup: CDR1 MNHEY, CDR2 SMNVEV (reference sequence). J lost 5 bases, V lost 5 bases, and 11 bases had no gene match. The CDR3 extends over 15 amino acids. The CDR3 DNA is TGTGCCAGCAGTCCCTCGACAGGGCCCAGATATGGCTACACCTTC. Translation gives CASSPSTGPRYGYTF.

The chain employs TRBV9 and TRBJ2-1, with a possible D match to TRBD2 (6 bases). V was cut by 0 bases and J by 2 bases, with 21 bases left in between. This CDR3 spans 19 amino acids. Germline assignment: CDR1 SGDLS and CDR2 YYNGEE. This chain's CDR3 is CASSVALEGKVLTYNEQFF. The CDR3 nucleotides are TGTGCCAGCAGCGTAGCTTTGGAGGGGAAGGTTTTAACCTACAATGAGCAGTTCTTC.

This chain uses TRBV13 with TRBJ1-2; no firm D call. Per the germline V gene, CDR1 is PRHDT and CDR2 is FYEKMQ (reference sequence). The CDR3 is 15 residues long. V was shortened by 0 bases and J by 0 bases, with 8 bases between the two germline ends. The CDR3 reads CASSLGHSTNYGYTF. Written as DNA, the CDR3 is TGTGCCAGCAGCTTAGGCCACAGCACTAACTATGGCTACACCTTC.

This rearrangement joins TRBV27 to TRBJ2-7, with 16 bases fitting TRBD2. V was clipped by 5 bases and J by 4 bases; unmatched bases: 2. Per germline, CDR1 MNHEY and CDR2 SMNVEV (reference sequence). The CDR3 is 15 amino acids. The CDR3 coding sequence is TGTGCCAGCAGTGGGACTAGCGGGAGGGGGTACGAGCAGTACTTC. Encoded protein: CASSGTSGRGYEQYF.

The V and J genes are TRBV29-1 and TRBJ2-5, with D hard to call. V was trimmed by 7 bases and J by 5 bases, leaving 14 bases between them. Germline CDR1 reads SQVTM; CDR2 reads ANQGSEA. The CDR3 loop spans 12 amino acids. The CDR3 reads CSDISGSETQYF. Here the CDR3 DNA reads TGCAGCGACATATCCGGGTCGGAGACCCAGTACTTC.

The DNA of the CDR3 is TGCGCCAGCAGCTTGGCAGGGACTAGCGTCGGGAAGACCCAGTACTTC. It specifies CASSLAGTSVGKTQYF. The V call is TRBV5-1, the J call TRBJ2-5; 10 positions match TRBD2. The germline CDR1 and CDR2 sequences are SGHRS and YFSETQ. This CDR3 is 16 amino acids long. Trimming at V came to 0 bases and at J to 6 bases, leaving 8 bases not matched to a gene.

The CDR3 reads CASSWEVNQPQHF. CDR3 sequence (DNA): TGTGCCAGTAGTTGGGAGGTCAATCAGCCCCAGCATTTT. The chain joins TRBV19 to TRBJ1-5; D gene ambiguous. The CDR3 consists of 13 residues. In germline, CDR1 is LNHDA, CDR2 SQIVND (reference sequence). Trimming took off 5 bases at V and 3 bases at J, with 8 bases between the two ends.

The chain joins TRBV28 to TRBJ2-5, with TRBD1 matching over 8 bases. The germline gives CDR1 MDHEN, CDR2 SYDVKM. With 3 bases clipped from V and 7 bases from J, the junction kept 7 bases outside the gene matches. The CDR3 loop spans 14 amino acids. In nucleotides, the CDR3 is TGTGCCAGCAGTTTCCGGACAGGGACCGGGACCCAGTACTTC. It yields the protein CASSFRTGTGTQYF.

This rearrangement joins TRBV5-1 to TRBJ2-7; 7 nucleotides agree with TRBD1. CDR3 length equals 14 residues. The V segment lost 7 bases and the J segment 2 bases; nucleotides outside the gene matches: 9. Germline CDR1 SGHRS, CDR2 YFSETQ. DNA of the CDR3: TGCGCCAGCGCCCCGGGACAGTCGACCTACGAGCAGTACTTC. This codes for CASAPGQSTYEQYF.

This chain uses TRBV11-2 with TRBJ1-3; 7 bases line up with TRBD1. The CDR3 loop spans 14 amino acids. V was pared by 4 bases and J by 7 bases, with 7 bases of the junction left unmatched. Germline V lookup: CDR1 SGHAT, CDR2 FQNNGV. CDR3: CASSYPDRDNTIYF. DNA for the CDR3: TGTGCCAGCAGCTACCCCGACAGGGACAACACCATATATTTT.

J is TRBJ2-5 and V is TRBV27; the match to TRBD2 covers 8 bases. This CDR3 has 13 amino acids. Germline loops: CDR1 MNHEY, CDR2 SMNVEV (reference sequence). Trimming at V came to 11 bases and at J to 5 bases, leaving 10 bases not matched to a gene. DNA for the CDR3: TGTGCCGCTGGGAGCGGGGGATGGGAGACCCAGTACTTC. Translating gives CAAGSGGWETQYF.

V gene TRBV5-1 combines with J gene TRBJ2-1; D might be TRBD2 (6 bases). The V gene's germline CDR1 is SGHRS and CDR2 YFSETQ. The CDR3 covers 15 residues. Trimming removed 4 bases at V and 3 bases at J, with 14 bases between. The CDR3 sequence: CASSPRIGGYNEQFF. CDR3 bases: TGCGCCAGCAGCCCCCGGATCGGGGGCTACAATGAGCAGTTCTTC.

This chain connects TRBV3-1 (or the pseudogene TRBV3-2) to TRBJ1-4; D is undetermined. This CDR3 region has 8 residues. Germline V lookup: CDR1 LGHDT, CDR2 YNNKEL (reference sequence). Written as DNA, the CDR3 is TGTAAAAAAAGAGGTCTGTTTTTT. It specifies CKKRGLFF.

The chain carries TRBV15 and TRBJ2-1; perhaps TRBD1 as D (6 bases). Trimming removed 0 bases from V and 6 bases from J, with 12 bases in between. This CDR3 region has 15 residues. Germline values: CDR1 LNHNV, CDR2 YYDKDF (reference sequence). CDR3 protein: CATSRDRTVGNEQFF. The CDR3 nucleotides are TGTGCCACCAGCAGAGATAGGACAGTGGGCAATGAGCAGTTCTTC. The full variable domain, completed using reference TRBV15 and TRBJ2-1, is DAMVIQNPRYQVTQFGKPVTLSCSQTLNHNVMYWYQQKSSQAPKLLFHYYDKDFNNEADTPDNFQSRRPNTSFCFLDIRSPGLGDTAMYLCATSRDRTVGNEQFFGPGTRLTVL.

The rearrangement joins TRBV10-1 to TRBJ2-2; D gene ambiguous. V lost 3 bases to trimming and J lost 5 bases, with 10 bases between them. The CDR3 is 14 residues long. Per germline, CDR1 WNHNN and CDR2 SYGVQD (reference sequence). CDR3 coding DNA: TGCGCCAGCAGTGAAAGCGCCGGGACCGGGGAGCTGTTTTTT. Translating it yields CASSESAGTGELFF.

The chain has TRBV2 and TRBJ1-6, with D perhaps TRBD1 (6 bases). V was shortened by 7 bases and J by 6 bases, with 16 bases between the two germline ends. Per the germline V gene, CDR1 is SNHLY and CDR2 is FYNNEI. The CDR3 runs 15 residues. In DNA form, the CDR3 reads TGTGCCAGCAAACTGAGGACAGCTTTTAATTCACCCCTCCACTTT. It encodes CASKLRTAFNSPLHF.